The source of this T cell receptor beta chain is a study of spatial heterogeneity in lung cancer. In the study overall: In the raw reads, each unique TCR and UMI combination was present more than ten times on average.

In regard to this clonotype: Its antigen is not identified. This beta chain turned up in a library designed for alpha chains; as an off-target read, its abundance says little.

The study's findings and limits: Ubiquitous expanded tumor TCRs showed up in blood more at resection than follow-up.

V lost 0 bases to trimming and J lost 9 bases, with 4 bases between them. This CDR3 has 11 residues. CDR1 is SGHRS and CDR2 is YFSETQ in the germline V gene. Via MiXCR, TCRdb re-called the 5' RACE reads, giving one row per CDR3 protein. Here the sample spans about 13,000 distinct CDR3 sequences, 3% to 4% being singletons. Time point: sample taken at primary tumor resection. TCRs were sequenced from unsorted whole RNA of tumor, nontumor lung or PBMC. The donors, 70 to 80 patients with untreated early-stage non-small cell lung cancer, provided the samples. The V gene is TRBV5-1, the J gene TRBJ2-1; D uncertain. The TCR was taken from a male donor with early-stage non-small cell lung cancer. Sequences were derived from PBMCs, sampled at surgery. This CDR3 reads CASSLAAEQFF. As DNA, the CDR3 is TGCGCCAGCAGCTTGGCTGCTGAGCAGTTCTTC. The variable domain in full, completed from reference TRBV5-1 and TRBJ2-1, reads KAGVTQTPRYLIKTRGQQVTLSCSPISGHRSVSWYQQTPGQGLQFLFEYFSETQRNKGNFPGRFSGRQFSNSRSEMNVSTLELGDSALYLCASSLAAEQFFGPGTRLTVL.